Sequencing of this T cell receptor (beta chain) was carried out in a study of blood T cell repertoires in COVID-19. In the study overall: COVID-19 samples from acute and convalescent phases originated in the United States, Italy and Spain. T cells, B-cell-depleted T cells, or PBMCs provided the cDNA or gDNA that served as material.

In the original processing: Amplification from reference gene primers served as the basis for estimated nucleated cell counts. Sequencing was performed with immunoSEQ multiplex PCR; in TCRdb, only in-frame clones are kept and a portion is missing. V and J calls and clone size come straight from that table; D and trimming were deduced from the DNA. The sample has roughly 300,000 clones; roughly 85% are singletons. CDR3 length: 16 residues. CDR1 and CDR2 from the germline V gene are SGHNT and YYREEE (reference sequence). The ends lost 0 bases at V and 1 base at J; junction bases unmatched: 4. Cohort placement rested on clinical history that participants reported themselves.

The V call is TRBV5-4, the J call TRBJ1-1, with 9 bases fitting TRBD1. This TCR came from a young woman who had recovered from COVID-19. The sample consisted of PBMCs or T cells enriched from blood (not recorded which). This chain's CDR3 is CASSLVGTGKNTEAFF. The CDR3 region has the DNA TGTGCCAGCAGCTTGGTAGGGACAGGGAAGAACACTGAAGCTTTCTTT.